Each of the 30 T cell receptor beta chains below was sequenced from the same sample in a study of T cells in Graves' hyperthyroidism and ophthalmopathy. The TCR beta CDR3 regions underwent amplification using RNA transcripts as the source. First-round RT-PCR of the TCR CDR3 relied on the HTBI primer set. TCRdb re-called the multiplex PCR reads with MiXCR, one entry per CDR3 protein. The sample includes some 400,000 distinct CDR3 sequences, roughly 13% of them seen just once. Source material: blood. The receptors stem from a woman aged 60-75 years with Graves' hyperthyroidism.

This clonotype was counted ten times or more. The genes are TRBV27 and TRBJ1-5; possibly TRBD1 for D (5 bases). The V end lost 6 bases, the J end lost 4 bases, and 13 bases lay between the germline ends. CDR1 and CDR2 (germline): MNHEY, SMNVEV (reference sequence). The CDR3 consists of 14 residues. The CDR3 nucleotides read TGTGCCAGCAGAGCCCAGGCAGGGAATCAGCCCCAGCATTTT. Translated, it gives CASRAQAGNQPQHF.

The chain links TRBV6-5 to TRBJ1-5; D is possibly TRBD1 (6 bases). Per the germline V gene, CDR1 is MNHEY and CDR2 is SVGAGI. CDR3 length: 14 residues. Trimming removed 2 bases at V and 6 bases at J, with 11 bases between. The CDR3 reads CASSYGGGLQPQHF. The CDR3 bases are TGTGCCAGCAGTTACGGGGGGGGCCTTCAGCCCCAGCATTTT.

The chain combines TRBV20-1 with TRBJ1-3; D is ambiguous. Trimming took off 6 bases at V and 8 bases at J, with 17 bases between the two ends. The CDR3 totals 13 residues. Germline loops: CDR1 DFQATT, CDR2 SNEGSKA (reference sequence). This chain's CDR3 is CSAIDLPGDTIYF. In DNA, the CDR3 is TGCAGTGCCATCGATCTACCGGGCGACACCATATATTTT.

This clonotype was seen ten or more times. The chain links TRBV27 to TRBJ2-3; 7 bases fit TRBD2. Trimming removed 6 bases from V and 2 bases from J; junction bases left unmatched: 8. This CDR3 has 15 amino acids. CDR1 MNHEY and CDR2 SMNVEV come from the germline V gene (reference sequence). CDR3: CASSRLAATTDTQYF. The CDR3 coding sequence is TGTGCCAGCAGCAGGCTAGCGGCCACCACAGATACGCAGTATTTT.

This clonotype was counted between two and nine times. The CDR3 nucleotides are TGTGCCAGCAGCTTGCCAGACAGGAACAATGAGCAGTTCTTC. It specifies CASSLPDRNNEQFF. The chain has TRBV7-9 and TRBJ2-1; D perhaps matches TRBD1 (6 bases). The CDR3 has 14 residues. From germline, CDR1 is SEHNR and CDR2 FQNEAQ (reference sequence). V lost 3 bases and J 5 bases, leaving 11 bases between the germline ends.

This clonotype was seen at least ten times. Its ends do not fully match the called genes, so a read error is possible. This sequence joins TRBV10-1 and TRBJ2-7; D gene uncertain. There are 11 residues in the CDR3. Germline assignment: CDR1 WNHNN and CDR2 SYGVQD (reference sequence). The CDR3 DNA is TGTGCCAGCAGTGAAGGGTACGAGCAGTACTTC. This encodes CASSEGYEQYF.

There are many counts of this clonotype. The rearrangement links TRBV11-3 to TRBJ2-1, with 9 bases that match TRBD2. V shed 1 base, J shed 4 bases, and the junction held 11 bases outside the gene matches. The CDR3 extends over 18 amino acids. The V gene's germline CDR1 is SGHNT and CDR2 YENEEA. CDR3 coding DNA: TGTGCCAGCAGCTTAGGATCCTCCCGACTAGCGGCTTACAATGAGCAGTTCTTC. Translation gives CASSLGSSRLAAYNEQFF.

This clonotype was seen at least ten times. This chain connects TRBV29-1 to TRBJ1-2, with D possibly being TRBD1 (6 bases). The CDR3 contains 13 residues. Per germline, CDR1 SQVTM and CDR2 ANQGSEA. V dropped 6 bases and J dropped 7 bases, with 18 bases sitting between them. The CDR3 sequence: CSVLTTGLGGYTF. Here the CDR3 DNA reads TGCAGCGTGCTCACGACAGGATTAGGTGGCTACACCTTC.

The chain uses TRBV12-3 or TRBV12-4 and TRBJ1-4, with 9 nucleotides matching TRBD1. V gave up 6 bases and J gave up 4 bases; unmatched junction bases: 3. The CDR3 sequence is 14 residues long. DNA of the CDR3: TGTGCCAGCAGACTGGACAGGGGTAATGAAAAACTGTTTTTT. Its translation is CASRLDRGNEKLFF.

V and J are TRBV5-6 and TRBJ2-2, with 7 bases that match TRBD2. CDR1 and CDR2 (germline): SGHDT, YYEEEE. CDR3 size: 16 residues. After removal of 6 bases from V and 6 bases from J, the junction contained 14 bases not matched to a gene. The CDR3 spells CASTPYGGSLAGELFF. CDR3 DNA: TGTGCCAGCACCCCGTATGGCGGGAGTTTGGCCGGGGAGCTGTTTTTT.

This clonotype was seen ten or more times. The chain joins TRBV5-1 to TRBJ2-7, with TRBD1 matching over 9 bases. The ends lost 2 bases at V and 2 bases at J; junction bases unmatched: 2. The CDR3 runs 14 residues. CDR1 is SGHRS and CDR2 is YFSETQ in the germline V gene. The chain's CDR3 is CASSFGTGPYEQYF. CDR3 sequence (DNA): TGCGCCAGCAGCTTCGGGACAGGGCCCTACGAGCAGTACTTC.

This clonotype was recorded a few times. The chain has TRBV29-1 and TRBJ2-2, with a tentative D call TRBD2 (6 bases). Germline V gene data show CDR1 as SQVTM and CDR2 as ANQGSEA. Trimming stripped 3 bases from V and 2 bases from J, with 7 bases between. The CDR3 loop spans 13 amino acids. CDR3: CSVEGGNTGELFF. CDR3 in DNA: TGCAGCGTTGAGGGGGGAAACACCGGGGAGCTGTTTTTT.

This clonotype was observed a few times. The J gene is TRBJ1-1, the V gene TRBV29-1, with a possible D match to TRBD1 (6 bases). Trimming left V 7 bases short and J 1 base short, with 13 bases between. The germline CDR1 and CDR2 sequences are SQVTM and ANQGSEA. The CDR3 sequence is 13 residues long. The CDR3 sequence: CSAHGQSNTEAFF. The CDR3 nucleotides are TGCAGCGCCCACGGACAGTCGAACACTGAAGCTTTCTTT. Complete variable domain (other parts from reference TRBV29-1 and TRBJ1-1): SAVISQKPSRDICQRGTSLTIQCQVDSQVTMMFWYRQQPGQSLTLIATANQGSEATYESGFVIDKFPISRPNLTFSTLTVSNMSPEDSSIYLCSAHGQSNTEAFFGQGTRLTVV.

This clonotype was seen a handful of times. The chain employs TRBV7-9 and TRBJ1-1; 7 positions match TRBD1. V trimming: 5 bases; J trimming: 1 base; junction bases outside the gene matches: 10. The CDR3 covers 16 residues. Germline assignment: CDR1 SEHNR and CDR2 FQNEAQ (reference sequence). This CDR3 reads CASSSNRGGRNTEAFF. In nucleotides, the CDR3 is TGTGCCAGCAGCAGCAACAGGGGCGGAAGGAACACTGAAGCTTTCTTT.

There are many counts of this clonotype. CDR3 DNA: TGTGCCAGCAGTTTGAGAGGGACGGGATCTTGGGGCACTGAAGCTTTCTTT. This gives the protein CASSLRGTGSWGTEAFF. This rearrangement joins TRBV6-1 to TRBJ1-1; TRBD1 might be the D (5 bases). The CDR3 runs 17 residues. CDR1 and CDR2 from the germline V gene are MNHNS and SASEGT. V was trimmed by 5 bases and J by 4 bases, leaving 23 bases between them.

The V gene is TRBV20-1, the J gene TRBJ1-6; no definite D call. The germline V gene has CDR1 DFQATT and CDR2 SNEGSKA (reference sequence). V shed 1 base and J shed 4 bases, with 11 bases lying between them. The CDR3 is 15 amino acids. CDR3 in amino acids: CSARASGSYNSPLHF. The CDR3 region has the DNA TGCAGTGCTAGAGCTAGCGGGAGTTATAATTCACCCCTCCACTTT.

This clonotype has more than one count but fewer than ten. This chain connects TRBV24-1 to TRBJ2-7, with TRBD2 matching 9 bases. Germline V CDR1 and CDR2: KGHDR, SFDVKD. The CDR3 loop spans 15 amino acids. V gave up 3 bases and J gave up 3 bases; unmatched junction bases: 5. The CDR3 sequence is CATSDAGTSSYEQYF. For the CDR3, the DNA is TGTGCCACCAGTGATGCCGGGACTAGCAGCTACGAGCAGTACTTC.

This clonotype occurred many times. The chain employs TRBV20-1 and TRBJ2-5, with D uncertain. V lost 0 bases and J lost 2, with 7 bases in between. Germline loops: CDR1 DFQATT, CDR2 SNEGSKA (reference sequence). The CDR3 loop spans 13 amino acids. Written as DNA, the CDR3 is TGCAGTGCTAGAGATGGCGGACAAGAGACCCAGTACTTC. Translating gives CSARDGGQETQYF.

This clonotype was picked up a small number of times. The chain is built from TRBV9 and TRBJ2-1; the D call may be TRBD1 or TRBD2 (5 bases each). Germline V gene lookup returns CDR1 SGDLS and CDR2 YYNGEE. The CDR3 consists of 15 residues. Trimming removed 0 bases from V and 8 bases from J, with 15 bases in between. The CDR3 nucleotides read TGTGCCAGCAGCGTAGTAGAGGGTGGGGCAGATGAGCAGTTCTTC. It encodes CASSVVEGGADEQFF. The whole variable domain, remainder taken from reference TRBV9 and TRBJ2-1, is DSGVTQTPKHLITATGQRVTLRCSPRSGDLSVYWYQQSLDQGLQFLIQYYNGEERAKGNILERFSAQQFPDLHSELNLSSLELGDSALYFCASSVVEGGADEQFFGPGTRLTVL.

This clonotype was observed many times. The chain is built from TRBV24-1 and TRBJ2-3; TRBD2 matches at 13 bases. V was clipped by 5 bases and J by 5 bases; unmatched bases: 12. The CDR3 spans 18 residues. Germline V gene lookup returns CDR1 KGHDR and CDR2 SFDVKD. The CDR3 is CATSGAAGLAGRLDTQYF. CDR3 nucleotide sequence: TGTGCCACCAGTGGGGCCGCGGGACTAGCGGGAAGGTTAGATACGCAGTATTTT.

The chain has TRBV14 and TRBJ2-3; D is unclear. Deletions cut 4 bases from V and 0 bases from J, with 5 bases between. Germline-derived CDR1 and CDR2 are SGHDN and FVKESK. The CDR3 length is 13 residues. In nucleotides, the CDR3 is TGTGCCAGCAGCCCATACAGCACAGATACGCAGTATTTT. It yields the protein CASSPYSTDTQYF. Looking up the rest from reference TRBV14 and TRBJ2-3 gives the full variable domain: EAGVTQFPSHSVIEKGQTVTLRCDPISGHDNLYWYRRVMGKEIKFLLHFVKESKQDESGMPNNRFLAERTGGTYSTLKVQPAELEDSGVYFCASSPYSTDTQYFGPGTRLTVL.

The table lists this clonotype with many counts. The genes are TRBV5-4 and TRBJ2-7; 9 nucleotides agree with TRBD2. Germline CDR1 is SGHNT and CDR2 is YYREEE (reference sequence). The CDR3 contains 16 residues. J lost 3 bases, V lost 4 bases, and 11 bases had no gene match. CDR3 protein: CASSLGGTSISYEQYF. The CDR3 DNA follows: TGTGCCAGCAGCCTGGGCGGGACTAGCATTAGCTACGAGCAGTACTTC.

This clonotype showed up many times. CDR3 residues: CASANGAANEKLFF. The CDR3, as DNA: TGTGCCAGTGCGAACGGGGCGGCTAATGAAAAACTGTTTTTT. The chain combines TRBV28 with TRBJ1-4, with D perhaps TRBD1 (5 bases). Between the trimmed V and J ends, which lost 9 bases and 3 bases, there was a span of 14 bases. This CDR3 is built from 14 residues. Germline V lookup: CDR1 MDHEN, CDR2 SYDVKM.

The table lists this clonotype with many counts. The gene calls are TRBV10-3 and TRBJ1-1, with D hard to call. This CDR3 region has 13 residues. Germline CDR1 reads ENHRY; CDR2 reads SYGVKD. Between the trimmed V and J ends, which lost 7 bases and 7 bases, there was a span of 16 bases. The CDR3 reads CAITGRGGGEAFF. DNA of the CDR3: TGTGCCATCACGGGCCGGGGAGGTGGTGAAGCTTTCTTT.

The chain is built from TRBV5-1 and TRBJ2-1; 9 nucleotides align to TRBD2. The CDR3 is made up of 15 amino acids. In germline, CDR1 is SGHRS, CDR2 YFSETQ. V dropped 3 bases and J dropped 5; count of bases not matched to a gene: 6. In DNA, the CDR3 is TGCGCCAGCAGCTCTAGCGGGGCCCGTGACAATGAGCAGTTCTTC. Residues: CASSSSGARDNEQFF.

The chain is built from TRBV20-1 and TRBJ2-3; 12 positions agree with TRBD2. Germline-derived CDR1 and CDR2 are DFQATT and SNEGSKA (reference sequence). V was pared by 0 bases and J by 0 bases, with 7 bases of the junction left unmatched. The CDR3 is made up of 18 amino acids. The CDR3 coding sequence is TGCAGTGCTAGAGATTTAAGTGGGACTAGCGGGAGCACAGATACGCAGTATTTT. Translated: CSARDLSGTSGSTDTQYF.

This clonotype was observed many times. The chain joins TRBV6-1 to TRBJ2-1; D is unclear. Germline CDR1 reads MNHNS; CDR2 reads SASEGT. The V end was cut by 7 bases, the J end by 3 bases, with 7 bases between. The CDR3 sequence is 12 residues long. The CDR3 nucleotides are TGTGCCAGCAAAAGCTACTACAATGAGCAGTTCTTC. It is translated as CASKSYYNEQFF.

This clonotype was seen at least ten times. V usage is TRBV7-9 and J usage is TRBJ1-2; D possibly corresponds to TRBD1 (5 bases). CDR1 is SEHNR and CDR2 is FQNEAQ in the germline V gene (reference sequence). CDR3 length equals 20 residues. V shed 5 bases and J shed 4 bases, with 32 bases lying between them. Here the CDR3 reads CASSGAPRLEKGPLGYGYTF. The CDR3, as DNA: TGTGCCAGCAGCGGAGCACCTAGGTTAGAGAAGGGGCCCCTAGGCTATGGCTACACCTTC. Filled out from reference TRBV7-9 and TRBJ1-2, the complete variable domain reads DTGVSQNPRHKITKRGQNVTFRCDPISEHNRLYWYRQTLGQGPEFLTYFQNEAQLEKSRLLSDRFSAERPKGSFSTLEIQRTEQGDSAMYLCASSGAPRLEKGPLGYGYTFGSGTRLTVV.

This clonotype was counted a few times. The DNA of the CDR3 is TGTGCCAGCAGCTTCGGACAGGGGGCGCGGGAGGGCTACACCTTC. Translated: CASSFGQGAREGYTF. This chain links TRBV7-9 with TRBJ1-2, with 11 bases matching TRBD1. The V gene's germline CDR1 is SEHNR and CDR2 FQNEAQ (reference sequence). The CDR3 extends over 15 amino acids. The trim removed 3 bases at V and 8 bases at J, leaving 8 bases unmatched.

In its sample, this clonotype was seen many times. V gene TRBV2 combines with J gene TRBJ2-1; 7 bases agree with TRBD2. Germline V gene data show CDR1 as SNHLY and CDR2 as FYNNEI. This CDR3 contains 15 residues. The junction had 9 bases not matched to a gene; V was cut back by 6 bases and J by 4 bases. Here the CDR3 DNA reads TGTGCCAGCAGGGGGGAGGGAACGAGGTACAATGAGCAGTTCTTC. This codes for CASRGEGTRYNEQFF.